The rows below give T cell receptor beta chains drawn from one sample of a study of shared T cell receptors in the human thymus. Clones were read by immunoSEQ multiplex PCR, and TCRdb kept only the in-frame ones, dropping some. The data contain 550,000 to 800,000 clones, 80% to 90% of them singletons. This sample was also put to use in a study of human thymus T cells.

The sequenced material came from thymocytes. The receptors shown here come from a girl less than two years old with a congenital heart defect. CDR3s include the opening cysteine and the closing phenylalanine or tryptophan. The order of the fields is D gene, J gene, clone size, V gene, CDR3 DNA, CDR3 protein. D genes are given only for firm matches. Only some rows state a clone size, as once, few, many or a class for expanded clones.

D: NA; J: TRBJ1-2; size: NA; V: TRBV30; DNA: TGTGCCGGGGCCCGTCAGGGGCGGAGGTTACTTGGCTACACCTTC; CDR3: CAGARQGRRLLGYTF
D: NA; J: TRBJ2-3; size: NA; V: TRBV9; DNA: TGTGCCAGCAGCGAAGGCAAGAAAAGGGGAGATACGCAGTATTTT; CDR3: CASSEGKKRGDTQYF
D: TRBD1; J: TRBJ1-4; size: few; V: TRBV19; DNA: TGTGCCAGTCAAAAACTTGGACCGGGACAGGGGGTAGGACGGCGTGAAAAACTGTTTTTT; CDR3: CASQKLGPGQGVGRREKLFF
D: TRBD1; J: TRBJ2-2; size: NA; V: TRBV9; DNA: TGTGCCAGCAGCGTAGAGGGACAGGCCGGGGAGCTGTTTTTT; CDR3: CASSVEGQAGELFF
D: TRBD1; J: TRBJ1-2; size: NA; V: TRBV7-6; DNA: TGTGCCAGCAGCTTAGGCCCGGGACAGGACTATGGCTACACCTTC; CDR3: CASSLGPGQDYGYTF
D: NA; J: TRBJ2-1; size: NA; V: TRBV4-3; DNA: TGCGCCAGCAGCCAAGCCCCCAGGGGTGAGCAGTTCTTC; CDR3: CASSQAPRGEQFF
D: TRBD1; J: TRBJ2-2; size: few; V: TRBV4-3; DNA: TGCGCCAGCAGCCACCGAGGCTTTTTATGGACAGGGGACACCGGGGAGCTGTTTTTT; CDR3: CASSHRGFLWTGDTGELFF
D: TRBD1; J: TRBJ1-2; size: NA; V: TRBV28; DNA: TGTGCCAGCAGTTTATGGACGACAGGGCGCTATGGCTACACCTTC; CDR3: CASSLWTTGRYGYTF
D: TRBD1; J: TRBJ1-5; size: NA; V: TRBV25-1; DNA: TGTGCCAGCAGTGCCTCAGGGGGCACTCAGCCCCAGCATTTT; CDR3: CASSASGGTQPQHF
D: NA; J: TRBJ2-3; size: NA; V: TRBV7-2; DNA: TGTGCCAGCAGCTTATTCTCTCGGGGAACTCCAACGGGGTATTTT; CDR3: CASSLFSRGTPTGYF
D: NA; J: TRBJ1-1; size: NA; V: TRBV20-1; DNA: TGCAATAGTCTGAACACTGAAGCTTTCTTT; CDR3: CNSLNTEAFF
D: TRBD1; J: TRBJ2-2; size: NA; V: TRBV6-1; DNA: TGTGCCAGCAGTCCCGGGACAGGGGGAGAGGGGGAGCTGTTTTTT; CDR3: CASSPGTGGEGELFF
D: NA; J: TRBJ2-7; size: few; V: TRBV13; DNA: TGTGCCAGCAGCTGGTACGACAGGCCATACGAGCAGTACTTC; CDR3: CASSWYDRPYEQYF
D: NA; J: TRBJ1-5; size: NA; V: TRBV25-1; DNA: TGTGCCAGCAGTCCACAGGGCGTCAGTCAGCCCCAGCATTTT; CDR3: CASSPQGVSQPQHF
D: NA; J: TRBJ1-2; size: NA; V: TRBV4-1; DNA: TGCGCCAGCAGTAGTGTACGTACAGCTAACTATGGCTACACCTTC; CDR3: CASSSVRTANYGYTF
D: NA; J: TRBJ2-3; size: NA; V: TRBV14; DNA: TGTGCCAGCAGCCAAGAGGGGCTTGGGGAAGACCAAACAGATACGCAGTATTTT; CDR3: CASSQEGLGEDQTDTQYF
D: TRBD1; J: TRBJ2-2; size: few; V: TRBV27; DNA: TGTGCCAGCAGTCCAACAACGGACAGGACGAACACCGGGGAGCTGTTTTTT; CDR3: CASSPTTDRTNTGELFF
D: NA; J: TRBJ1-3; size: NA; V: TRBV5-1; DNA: TGCGCCAGCAGCTTTGGAACCAAGACAGAAAACACCATATATTTT; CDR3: CASSFGTKTENTIYF
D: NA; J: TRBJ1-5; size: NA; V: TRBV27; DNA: TGTGCCAGCAGTTTTGTACGTGACGTAGGCGGAGCGAACAGCAATCAGCCCCAGCATTTT; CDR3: CASSFVRDVGGANSNQPQHF
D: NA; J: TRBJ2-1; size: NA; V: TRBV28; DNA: TGTGCCAGCAGTTTATCCAGGGGAGTGGGGTTCAATGAGCAGTTCTTC; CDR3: CASSLSRGVGFNEQFF
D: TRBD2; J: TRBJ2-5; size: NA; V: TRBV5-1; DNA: TGCGCCAGCAGCTTGGCCAGCGGGGGGGCCGTCGAGACCCAGTACTTC; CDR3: CASSLASGGAVETQYF
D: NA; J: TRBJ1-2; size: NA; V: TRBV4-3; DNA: TGCGCCAGCAGCCAAGACGGGGGAGGGGACTATGGCTACACCTTC; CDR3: CASSQDGGGDYGYTF
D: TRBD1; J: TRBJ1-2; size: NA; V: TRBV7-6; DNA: TGTGCCAGCAGCCCTCCTCACCGAGGGGGCTTGAACTATGGCTACACCTTC; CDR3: CASSPPHRGGLNYGYTF
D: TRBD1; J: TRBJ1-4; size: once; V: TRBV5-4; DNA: TGTGCCAGCAGCTATACAGGGGGAGGCGAAAAACTGTTTTTT; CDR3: CASSYTGGGEKLFF
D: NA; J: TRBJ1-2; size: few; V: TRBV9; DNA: TGTGCCAGCAGCAAACAGACGGGAAGCTATGGCTACACCTTC; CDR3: CASSKQTGSYGYTF
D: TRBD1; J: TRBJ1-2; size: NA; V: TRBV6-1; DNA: TGTGCCAGCAGTAGGGGGCAGGGAACACAGTTGGGCTACACCTTC; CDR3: CASSRGQGTQLGYTF
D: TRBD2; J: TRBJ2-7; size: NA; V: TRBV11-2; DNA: TGTGCCAGCAGAAGAGGGGCTAGCGGGGACGAGCAGTACTTC; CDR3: CASRRGASGDEQYF
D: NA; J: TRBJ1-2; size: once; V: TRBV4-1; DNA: TGCGCCAGCAGCCAAGATCAGGTTACGGATGGCTACACCTTC; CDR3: CASSQDQVTDGYTF
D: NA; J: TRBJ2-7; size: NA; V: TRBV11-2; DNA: TGTGCCAGCAGCTTAGTCTGGTCCAGGACCTACGAGCAGTACTTC; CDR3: CASSLVWSRTYEQYF
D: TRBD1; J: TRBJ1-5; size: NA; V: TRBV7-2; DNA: TGTGCCAGCAGCTTTGGACAGGGGTGGAATCAGCCCCAGCATTTT; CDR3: CASSFGQGWNQPQHF
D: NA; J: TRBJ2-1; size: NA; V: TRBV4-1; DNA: TGCGCCAGCAGCCAGGACAGCTCCTACAATGAGCAGTTCTTC; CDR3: CASSQDSSYNEQFF
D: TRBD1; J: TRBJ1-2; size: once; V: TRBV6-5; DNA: TGTGCCAGCAGTTACTCGGTAACAGGGGGGAATGGCTACACCTTC; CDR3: CASSYSVTGGNGYTF
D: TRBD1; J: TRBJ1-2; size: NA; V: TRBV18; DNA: TGTGCCAGCTCAATGCAGGGGGCGCGAGGCTATGGCTACACCTTC; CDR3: CASSMQGARGYGYTF
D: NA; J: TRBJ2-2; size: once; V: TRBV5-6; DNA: TGTGCCAGCAGCTTCGAGGGAAATAGGACCGGGGAGCTGTCTTTT; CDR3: CASSFEGNRTGELSF
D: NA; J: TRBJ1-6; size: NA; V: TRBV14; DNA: TGTGCCAGCAGCCTCGGACACTTTAATTCACCCCTCCACTTT; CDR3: CASSLGHFNSPLHF
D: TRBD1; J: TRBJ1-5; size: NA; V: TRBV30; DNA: TGTGCCTGGAATGGACAGGGAAATGATCTTGGCAATCAGCCCCAGCATTTT; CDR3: CAWNGQGNDLGNQPQHF
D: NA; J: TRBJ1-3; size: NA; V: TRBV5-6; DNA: TGTGCCAGCAGCTTGGAAAGGGGGAACGGAAACACCATATATTTT; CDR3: CASSLERGNGNTIYF
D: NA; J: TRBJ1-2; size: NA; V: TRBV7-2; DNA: TGTGCCAGCAGCTCGCTAGGGGATTATGGCTACACCTTC; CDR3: CASSSLGDYGYTF
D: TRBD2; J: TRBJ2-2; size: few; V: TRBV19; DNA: TGTGCCAGTAGTATTTTGGTTAGCGGGGACTTCACCGGGGAGCTGTTTTTT; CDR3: CASSILVSGDFTGELFF
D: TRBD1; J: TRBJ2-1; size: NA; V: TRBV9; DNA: TGTGCCAGCAGCGGGGGACAGGGGGCGAGCAATGAGCAGTTCTTC; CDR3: CASSGGQGASNEQFF
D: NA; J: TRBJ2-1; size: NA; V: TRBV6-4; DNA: TGTGCCAGCACTACCCCTTCGGGTGAGCAGTTCTTC; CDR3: CASTTPSGEQFF